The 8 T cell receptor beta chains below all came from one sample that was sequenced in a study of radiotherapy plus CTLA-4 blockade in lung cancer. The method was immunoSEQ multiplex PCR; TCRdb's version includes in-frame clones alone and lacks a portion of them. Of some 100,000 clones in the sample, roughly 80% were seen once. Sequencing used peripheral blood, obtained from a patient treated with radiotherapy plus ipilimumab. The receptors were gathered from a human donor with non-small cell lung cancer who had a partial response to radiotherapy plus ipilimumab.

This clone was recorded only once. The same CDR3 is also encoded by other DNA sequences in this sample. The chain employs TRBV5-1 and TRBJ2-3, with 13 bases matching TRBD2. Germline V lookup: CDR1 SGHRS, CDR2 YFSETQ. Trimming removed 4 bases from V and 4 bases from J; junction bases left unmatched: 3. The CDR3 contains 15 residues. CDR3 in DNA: TGCGCCAGCAGCCGGACTAGCGGGAGAGCAGATACGCAGTATTTT. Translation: CASSRTSGRADTQYF.

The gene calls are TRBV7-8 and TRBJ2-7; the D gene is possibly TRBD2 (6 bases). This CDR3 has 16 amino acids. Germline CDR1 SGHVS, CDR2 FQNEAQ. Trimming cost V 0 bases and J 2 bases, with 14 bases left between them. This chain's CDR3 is CASSLAWAGGAYEQYF. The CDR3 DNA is TGTGCCAGCAGCTTAGCTTGGGCTGGAGGGGCCTACGAGCAGTACTTC.

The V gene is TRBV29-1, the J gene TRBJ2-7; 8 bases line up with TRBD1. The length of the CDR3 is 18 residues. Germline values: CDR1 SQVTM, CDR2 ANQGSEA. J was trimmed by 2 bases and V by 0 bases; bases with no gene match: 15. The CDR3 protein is CSVEEDRDPRVETYEQYV. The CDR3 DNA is TGCAGCGTTGAAGAGGACAGGGATCCTAGAGTGGAGACCTACGAGCAGTACGTC.

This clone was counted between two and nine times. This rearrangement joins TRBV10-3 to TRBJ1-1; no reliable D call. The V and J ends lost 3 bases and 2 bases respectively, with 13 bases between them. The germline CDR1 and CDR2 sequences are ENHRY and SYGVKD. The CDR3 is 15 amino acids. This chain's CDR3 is CAISDVPPVNTEAFF. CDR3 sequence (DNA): TGTGCCATCAGTGATGTACCTCCAGTAAACACTGAAGCTTTCTTT.

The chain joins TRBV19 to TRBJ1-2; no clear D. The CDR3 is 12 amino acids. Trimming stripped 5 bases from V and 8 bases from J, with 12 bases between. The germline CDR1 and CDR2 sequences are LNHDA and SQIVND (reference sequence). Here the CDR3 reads CASSYSSRGYTF. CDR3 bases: TGTGCCAGTAGTTATTCGAGCCGAGGCTACACCTTC.

The CDR3 protein is CASSEGTGGEKAFF. The CDR3 bases are TGTGCCAGCAGTGAAGGGACAGGGGGCGAGAAAGCTTTCTTT. The rearrangement links TRBV6-5 to TRBJ1-1; 12 bases align to TRBD1. V shed 5 bases and J 9 bases; nucleotides not matched to a gene: 7. Germline V lookup: CDR1 MNHEY, CDR2 SVGAGI. The CDR3 runs to 14 residues.

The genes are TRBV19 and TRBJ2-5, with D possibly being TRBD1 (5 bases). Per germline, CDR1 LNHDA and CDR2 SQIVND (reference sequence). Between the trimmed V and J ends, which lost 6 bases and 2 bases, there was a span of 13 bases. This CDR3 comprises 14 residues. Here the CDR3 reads CASSPRTQQETQYF. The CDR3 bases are TGTGCCAGTAGCCCTAGGACACAACAAGAGACCCAGTACTTC. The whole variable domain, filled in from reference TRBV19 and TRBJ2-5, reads DGGITQSPKYLFRKEGQNVTLSCEQNLNHDAMYWYRQDPGQGLRLIYYSQIVNDFQKGDIAEGYSVSREKKESFPLTVTSAQKNPTAFYLCASSPRTQQETQYFGPGTRLLVL.

CDR3 sequence: CASSEVSDRDNEQFF. The CDR3 nucleotides read TGTGCCAGCAGTGAAGTCTCGGACAGGGACAATGAGCAGTTCTTC. The genes are TRBV6-1 and TRBJ2-1; 8 bases are shared with TRBD1. Germline V gene sequence: CDR1 MNHNS, CDR2 SASEGT. The CDR3 consists of 15 residues. V lost 1 base and J lost 5; bases outside the gene matches: 4.